The 8 T cell receptor beta chains given below trace back to one sample, sequenced in a study of blood T cell repertoires in COVID-19. Some clones are missing from TCRdb's copy, which holds only in-frame ones; the method was immunoSEQ multiplex PCR. This table holds approximately 90,000 clones, approximately 88% found once. The sequenced sample consisted of peripheral blood. The origin of the receptors is a woman of 80 years or more with active or convalescent COVID-19.

This chain joins TRBV28 and TRBJ2-1, with D possibly being TRBD2 (6 bases). Germline CDR1 is MDHEN and CDR2 is SYDVKM. V was pared by 2 bases and J by 1 base, with 12 bases between. This CDR3 region has 16 residues. The CDR3 coding sequence is TGTGCCAGCAGTTTAACTAGCTTTTATTCCTACAATGAGCAGTTCTTC. Translation gives CASSLTSFYSYNEQFF.

V is TRBV7-8 and J is TRBJ1-5; perhaps TRBD1 as D (6 bases). This CDR3 contains 14 residues. V was cut by 6 bases and J by 3 bases, with 12 bases left in between. Germline CDR1 and CDR2: SGHVS and FQNEAQ. Here the CDR3 DNA reads TGTGCCAGCAGTTTGGACAGCCACAATCAGCCCCAGCATTTT. Translated, it gives CASSLDSHNQPQHF.

The J gene is TRBJ2-5, the V gene TRBV5-1; maybe TRBD2 (6 bases). With 1 base removed from V and 4 bases from J, the gap between germline ends came to 11 bases. The V gene's germline CDR1 is SGHRS and CDR2 YFSETQ. The CDR3 length is 14 residues. The chain's CDR3 is CASSLSKGGETQYF. In DNA, the CDR3 is TGCGCCAGCAGCTTGAGTAAGGGAGGAGAGACCCAGTACTTC.

In this sample, this clone turned up once. The chain links TRBV9 to TRBJ1-1; the match to TRBD1 covers 7 bases. This CDR3 has 17 amino acids. The germline V gene encodes CDR1 SGDLS and CDR2 YYNGEE. After removal of 0 bases from V and 1 base from J, the junction contained 9 bases not matched to a gene. DNA for the CDR3: TGTGCCAGCAGCGTAGGGCCCTGGGGACAGCCGAACACTGAAGCTTTCTTT. This encodes CASSVGPWGQPNTEAFF.

The chain has TRBV18 and TRBJ2-1; 7 bases agree with TRBD1. Germline trimming cut 2 bases from V and 5 bases from J; bases unmatched to any gene: 12. From germline, CDR1 is KGHSH and CDR2 LQKENI. This CDR3 has 17 amino acids. CDR3 coding DNA: TGTGCCAGCTCACCAGCGATACCGGGACAGTCGAACAATGAGCAGTTCTTC. It yields the protein CASSPAIPGQSNNEQFF.

The chain employs TRBV11-3 and TRBJ1-2, with a possible D match to TRBD1 (5 bases). Trimming stripped 3 bases from V and 0 bases from J, with 14 bases between. The CDR3 runs to 16 residues. Per the germline V gene, CDR1 is SGHNT and CDR2 is YENEEA. CDR3 DNA: TGTGCCAGCAGCTTCGGGTTTCGACAGTCTAACTATGGCTACACCTTC. This encodes CASSFGFRQSNYGYTF.

The chain couples TRBV6-5 to TRBJ1-4; TRBD1 agrees at 8 bases. The CDR3 runs to 16 residues. Per germline, CDR1 MNHEY and CDR2 SVGAGI. V dropped 6 bases and J dropped 4; count of bases not matched to a gene: 10. The CDR3 bases are TGTGCCAGCAGATACCAGGGGGCGACTTTTAATGAAAAACTGTTTTTT. Translated: CASRYQGATFNEKLFF.

In its sample, this clone was seen once. The rearrangement links TRBV5-1 to TRBJ2-6; D possibly corresponds to TRBD2 (5 bases). The V and J ends lost 1 base and 1 base respectively, with 15 bases between them. This CDR3 comprises 18 residues. CDR1 and CDR2 (germline): SGHRS, YFSETQ. The CDR3: CASSLPGSPHSGANVLTF. The CDR3 DNA is TGCGCCAGCAGCTTGCCGGGAAGCCCACATTCTGGGGCCAACGTCCTGACTTTC. The complete variable domain, with remaining parts taken from reference TRBV5-1 and TRBJ2-6, reads KAGVTQTPRYLIKTRGQQVTLSCSPISGHRSVSWYQQTPGQGLQFLFEYFSETQRNKGNFPGRFSGRQFSNSRSEMNVSTLELGDSALYLCASSLPGSPHSGANVLTFGAGSRLTVL.